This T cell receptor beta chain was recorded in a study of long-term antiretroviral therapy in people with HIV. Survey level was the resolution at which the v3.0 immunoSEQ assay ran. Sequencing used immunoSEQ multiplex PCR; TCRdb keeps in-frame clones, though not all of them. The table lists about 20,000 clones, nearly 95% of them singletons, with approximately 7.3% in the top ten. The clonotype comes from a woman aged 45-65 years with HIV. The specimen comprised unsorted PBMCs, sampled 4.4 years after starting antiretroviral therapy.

The DNA of the CDR3 is TGTGCCAGCAGTTACAGGGGGCTAGGGGATCAGCCCCAGCATTTT. Protein product: CASSYRGLGDQPQHF. The rearrangement uses TRBV2 and TRBJ1-5; TRBD1 agrees at 9 bases. There are 15 residues in the CDR3. Trimming cost V 5 bases and J 5 bases; bases outside gene matches: 7. Looked up from germline, CDR1 is SNHLY and CDR2 is FYNNEI. Together with reference TRBV2 and TRBJ1-5, the CDR3 gives the full variable domain: EPEVTQTPSHQVTQMGQEVILRCVPISNHLYFYWYRQILGQKVEFLVSFYNNEISEKSEIFDDQFSVERPDGSNFTLKIRSTKLEDSAMYFCASSYRGLGDQPQHFGDGTRLSIL.